This TCR beta chain was identified during a study of regulatory T cells in long-lasting Graves disease. Study-wide findings and caveats: Sharing of public clonotypes was greater in persistent patients (approximately 2,700) than in new patients (roughly 1,000).

On this clonotype itself: Its antigen is not known.

The sample's time point: persistent/refractory GD, antithyroid drugs over 5 years with positive TRAb. PBMC RNA served as the TCR library source. Germline assignment: CDR1 SGHTA and CDR2 FQGTGA. The CDR3 sequence is 15 residues long. The germline V and J ends were trimmed by 2 bases and 6 bases, with 13 bases remaining between them. With iRepertoire HTBI primers and Arm-PCR of CDR3 regions, TCR beta libraries were built. TCRdb fed the multiplex PCR reads into MiXCR, producing one record per CDR3 protein. The sample has around 460,000 distinct CDR3 sequences, 20% to 25% seen once. The receptor's source is a female donor with Graves disease. Sequenced here: peripheral blood mononuclear cells (PBMCs), sampled when the disease was refractory, from a patient treated with antithyroid drugs. This rearrangement joins TRBV7-3 to TRBJ1-4, with D unclear. The CDR3 sequence: CASSLRAIPDEKLFF. The CDR3 coding sequence is TGTGCCAGCAGCTTACGAGCGATACCCGATGAAAAACTGTTTTTT.